This T cell receptor beta chain appears in the sequencing data of a study of blood T cell repertoires in COVID-19. The germline CDR1 and CDR2 sequences are SNHLY and FYNNEI. The CDR3 spans 17 residues. The junction had 16 bases not matched to a gene; V was cut back by 8 bases and J by 4 bases. The protocol was immunoSEQ multiplex PCR, while the TCRdb copy is restricted to in-frame clones and leaves out a portion. This sample carries 280,000 or so clones, approximately 88% of them seen once, and the ten largest clones take approximately 7.2%. Sequences were obtained from peripheral blood. The sequence derives from a woman aged 30 to 39 who had recovered from COVID-19. V usage is TRBV2 and J usage is TRBJ2-3, with 9 bases aligning to TRBD2. The CDR3 loop is CASDPTWVSGGADTQYF. CDR3 in DNA: TGTGCCAGCGACCCCACTTGGGTTAGCGGGGGAGCAGATACGCAGTATTTT.